Listed here are 16 T cell receptor beta chains from one sample, sequenced in a study of cytomegalovirus exposure and HLA in healthy donors. PCR primers comprised 60 Vbeta and 13 Jbeta primers. The assay was immunoSEQ multiplex PCR, and TCRdb's table has in-frame clones only and misses some. The table has 100,000 or so clones, 76% seen once. The specimen sequenced was PBMCs. These TCRs come from a man aged 25 to 40 in good health and CMV-seropositive.

The chain is built from TRBV5-1 and TRBJ2-5; perhaps TRBD1 as D (6 bases). CDR1 SGHRS and CDR2 YFSETQ come from the germline V gene. The CDR3 contains 16 residues. Trimming pared 0 bases from V and 0 bases from J, leaving 12 bases between. CDR3 DNA: TGCGCCAGCAGCTTGGGGACCTACAGGGACCAAGAGACCCAGTACTTC. Translating it yields CASSLGTYRDQETQYF.

This clone occurred once. This rearrangement joins TRBV2 to TRBJ1-1; D is possibly TRBD1 (5 bases). V was pared by 1 base and J by 5 bases, with 14 bases between. Germline V gene lookup returns CDR1 SNHLY and CDR2 FYNNEI. This CDR3 comprises 15 residues. CDR3: CASSEVPGLGTEAFF. The DNA for the CDR3 is TGTGCCAGCAGTGAAGTTCCAGGGTTAGGGACTGAAGCTTTCTTT.

V and J are TRBV4-1 and TRBJ1-5; the match to TRBD1 covers 7 bases. Per the germline V gene, CDR1 is MGHRA and CDR2 is YSYEKL. J gave up 4 bases and V 2 bases, and 5 bases lay outside the gene matches. The CDR3 runs to 15 residues. CDR3 loop: CASSQSRDRNQPQHF. CDR3 in DNA: TGCGCCAGCAGCCAATCCCGGGACAGAAATCAGCCCCAGCATTTT.

The chain links TRBV4-1 to TRBJ2-1; D is perhaps TRBD1 (6 bases). Germline V CDR1 and CDR2: MGHRA, YSYEKL. Deletions cut 1 base from V and 6 bases from J, with 19 bases between. The CDR3 length is 17 residues. CDR3 coding DNA: TGCGCCAGCAGCCAAGGGGTAGACAGGTATCTGGGCAATGAGCAGTTCTTC. Amino acid sequence: CASSQGVDRYLGNEQFF.

This chain uses TRBV11-2 with TRBJ2-5; D remains ambiguous. The CDR3 covers 12 residues. The germline gives CDR1 SGHAT, CDR2 FQNNGV. V lost 5 bases and J 5 bases, leaving 9 bases between the germline ends. DNA of the CDR3: TGTGCCAGCAGCGATCGGCGGGAGACCCAGTACTTC. It specifies CASSDRRETQYF.

This rearrangement joins TRBV5-1 to TRBJ1-1, with TRBD1 matching 7 bases. Trimming cost V 0 bases and J 9 bases; bases outside gene matches: 2. CDR3 length: 12 residues. From germline, CDR1 is SGHRS and CDR2 YFSETQ. The CDR3 region has the DNA TGCGCCAGCAGCTTGGAGGGGGCGAAAGCTTTCTTT. Amino acids: CASSLEGAKAFF.

This clone was detected a few times. The chain links TRBV9 to TRBJ1-1; maybe TRBD1 (5 bases). Per germline, CDR1 SGDLS and CDR2 YYNGEE. Trimming stripped 3 bases from V and 6 bases from J, with 18 bases between. The CDR3 runs 15 residues. This CDR3 reads CASSARDGSGAEAFF. CDR3 in DNA: TGTGCCAGCAGCGCAAGGGACGGGTCGGGGGCTGAAGCTTTCTTT.

The chain links TRBV9 to TRBJ2-1, with 13 bases matching TRBD2. J was trimmed by 7 bases and V by 3 bases; bases with no gene match: 10. There are 17 residues in the CDR3. Per germline, CDR1 SGDLS and CDR2 YYNGEE. CDR3 nucleotides: TGTGCCAGCAGCGGGAGACTAGCGGGGGGCCGTAGTAATGAGCAGTTCTTC. It specifies CASSGRLAGGRSNEQFF. Complete variable domain (other parts from reference TRBV9 and TRBJ2-1): DSGVTQTPKHLITATGQRVTLRCSPRSGDLSVYWYQQSLDQGLQFLIQYYNGEERAKGNILERFSAQQFPDLHSELNLSSLELGDSALYFCASSGRLAGGRSNEQFFGPGTRLTVL.

This chain links TRBV10-3 with TRBJ1-3, with 7 bases matching TRBD1. The germline gives CDR1 ENHRY, CDR2 SYGVKD. V was pared by 11 bases and J by 1 base, with 8 bases of the junction left unmatched. The CDR3 runs 14 residues. The CDR3 loop reads CASGGSDSGNTIYF. For the CDR3, the DNA is TGTGCCTCAGGGGGGTCTGATTCTGGAAACACCATATATTTT.

The chain is built from TRBV19 and TRBJ1-1; 9 positions match TRBD1. Germline V gene sequence: CDR1 LNHDA, CDR2 SQIVND (reference sequence). The J segment lost 2 bases and the V segment lost 4 bases, leaving 5 bases of the junction unmatched. The CDR3 is 15 residues long. The CDR3 region is CASSKTGGYNTEAFF. CDR3 coding DNA: TGTGCCAGTAGTAAGACAGGGGGTTACAACACTGAAGCTTTCTTT.

The chain uses TRBV4-1 and TRBJ2-7; TRBD1 is a possible D gene (5 bases). The CDR3 extends over 17 amino acids. Trimming took 4 bases from V and 0 from J, leaving 19 bases between them. Germline CDR1 and CDR2: MGHRA and YSYEKL. The CDR3, as DNA: TGCGCCAGCAGCCGGGGCCTCGACTCGTATCTCTCCTACGAGCAGTACTTC. This translates into CASSRGLDSYLSYEQYF.

The genes are TRBV10-3 and TRBJ1-1; D is uncertain. With 3 bases removed from V and 2 bases from J, the gap between germline ends came to 13 bases. The CDR3 is made up of 15 amino acids. The germline CDR1 and CDR2 sequences are ENHRY and SYGVKD. DNA of the CDR3: TGTGCCATCAGTGAAGGAATCGGGAGTAACACTGAAGCTTTCTTT. Encoded protein: CAISEGIGSNTEAFF.

This chain connects TRBV5-1 to TRBJ2-7; D possibly corresponds to TRBD1 (6 bases). From germline, CDR1 is SGHRS and CDR2 YFSETQ. The CDR3 runs to 12 residues. Trimming cost V 7 bases and J 3 bases, with 11 bases left between them. The CDR3 region is CASVGHHYEQYV. The CDR3 coding sequence is TGCGCCAGCGTGGGACATCACTACGAGCAGTACGTC.

A note on this clone: The junction departs from the called germline gene at one end, perhaps through a read error. V usage is TRBV15 and J usage is TRBJ2-1, with 10 bases that match TRBD1. The CDR3 has 15 residues. Germline V gene lookup returns CDR1 LNHNV and CDR2 YYDKDF (reference sequence). CDR3 sequence: CATSRDPSGQGFAIF. In DNA form, the CDR3 reads TGTGCCACCAGCAGAGATCCTTCGGGACAGGGGTTCGCAATCTTC.

The chain is built from TRBV19 and TRBJ1-1; D is perhaps TRBD1 (6 bases). The CDR3 runs 15 residues. Trimming took 6 bases from V and 1 from J, leaving 15 bases between them. Germline values: CDR1 LNHDA, CDR2 SQIVND (reference sequence). This CDR3 is CASRIGTLENTEAFF. DNA of the CDR3: TGTGCCAGTAGAATCGGGACACTCGAGAACACTGAAGCTTTCTTT.

The chain carries TRBV15 and TRBJ2-7; 8 bases match TRBD1. V dropped 1 base and J dropped 3; count of bases not matched to a gene: 8. In germline, CDR1 is LNHNV, CDR2 YYDKDF (reference sequence). This CDR3 has 16 amino acids. The CDR3 here is CATSRVSGTGLYEQYF. The CDR3 DNA follows: TGTGCCACCAGCAGAGTATCCGGGACAGGCCTCTACGAGCAGTACTTC.